This T cell receptor beta chain was sequenced in a study of T-cell memory formation after mild COVID-19. Regarding the study as a whole: Clones contracting over day 15 to 85 were CD4/CD8 balanced, with later expanders leaning CD4+. The second-wave clones peaking on day 37 were not confirmed as SARS-CoV-2-specific. Pre-infection memory held some responding clones, suggesting pre-existing cross-reactive T cells responded.

Looked up from germline, CDR1 is SQVTM and CDR2 is ANQGSEA. J gave up 4 bases and V 6 bases, and 4 bases lay outside the gene matches. This CDR3 contains 12 residues. Comments on this clonotype: Its antigen is not known.

Constant-segment primers and 5'RACE yielded cDNA libraries for TCR alpha and TCR beta, each carrying sample barcodes and UMIs. TCRdb re-called the 5' RACE reads with MiXCR, one entry per CDR3 protein. The table shows 400,000 or so distinct CDR3 sequences, with approximately 20% occurring only once. The sequenced sample was PBMCs or a T cell subset sorted from them (not recorded which). This chain links TRBV29-1 with TRBJ2-5; TRBD1 aligns across 8 bases. The clonotype originates from an adult woman who had mild COVID-19 (a few samples of this study predate the infection). Cell type and time point are not known. CDR3 in amino acids: CSVRTGSETQYF. In DNA, the CDR3 is TGCAGCGTCCGGACAGGGTCAGAGACCCAGTACTTC.